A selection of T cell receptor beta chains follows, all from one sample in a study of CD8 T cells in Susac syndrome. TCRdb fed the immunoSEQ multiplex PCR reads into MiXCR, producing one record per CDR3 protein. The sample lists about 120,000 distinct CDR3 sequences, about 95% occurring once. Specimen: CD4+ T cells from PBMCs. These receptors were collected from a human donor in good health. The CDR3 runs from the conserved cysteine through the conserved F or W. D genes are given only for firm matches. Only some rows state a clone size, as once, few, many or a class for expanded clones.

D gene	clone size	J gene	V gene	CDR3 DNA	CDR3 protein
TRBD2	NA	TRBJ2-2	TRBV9	TGTGCCAGCAGCCCACCGAGTGCGGGAGCCGGGGAGCTGTTTTTT	CASSPPSAGAGELFF
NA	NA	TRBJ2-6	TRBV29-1	TGCAGCGTTGAAGATAGATTGGAGGGGGTGCGAGGGGCCAACGTCCTGACTTTC	CSVEDRLEGVRGANVLTF
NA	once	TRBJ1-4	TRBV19	TGTGCCAGTAGAGAATGGCAGAGTAATGAAAAACTGTTTTTT	CASREWQSNEKLFF
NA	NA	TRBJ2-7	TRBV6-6	TGTGCCAGCAGTTACTCCCAGACAGCCTCCTACGAGCAGTACTTC	CASSYSQTASYEQYF
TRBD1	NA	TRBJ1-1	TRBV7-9	TGTTCCAGCAGCGAACCGACAGGGATCGTAGGGACTGAAGCTTTCTTT	CSSSEPTGIVGTEAFF
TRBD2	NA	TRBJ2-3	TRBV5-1	TGCGCCAGCAGCTTGACCCTACTAGCGGATACGCAGTATTTT	CASSLTLLADTQYF
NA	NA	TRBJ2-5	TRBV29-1	TGCAGCGTTGCCCGGGGGGCCCAAGAGACCCAGTACTTC	CSVARGAQETQYF
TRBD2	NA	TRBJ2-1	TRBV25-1	TGTGCCAGCACCCAACCGGGACTAGCGGGGGTCAATGAGCAGTTCTTC	CASTQPGLAGVNEQFF
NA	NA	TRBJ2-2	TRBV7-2	TGTGCCAGCAGCCTCTACAAGAACACCGGGGAGCTGTTTTTT	CASSLYKNTGELFF
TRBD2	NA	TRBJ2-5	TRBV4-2	TGTGCCAGCAGCCACCTAGCGGGAGTAGAGACCCAGTACTTC	CASSHLAGVETQYF
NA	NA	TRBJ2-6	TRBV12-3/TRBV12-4	TGTGCCAGCAATAGCCGGGACGGAAGGCTTAGGGCCAACGTCCTGACTTTC	CASNSRDGRLRANVLTF
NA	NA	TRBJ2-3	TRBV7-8	TGTGCCAGCACCATTCCGGGACCCCAGGAGGATACGCAGTATTTT	CASTIPGPQEDTQYF
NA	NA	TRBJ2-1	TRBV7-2	TGTGCCAGCAGCTTATTAGGAGGAAAGGGGTGGGATGAGCAGTTCTTC	CASSLLGGKGWDEQFF
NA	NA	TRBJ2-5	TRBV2	TGTGCCAGCAGTGAGTTAGAGACCCAGTACTTC	CASSELETQYF
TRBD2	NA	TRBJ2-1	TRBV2	TGTGCCTGTCGGAGCGGGAGACACAATGAGCAGTTCTTC	CACRSGRHNEQFF
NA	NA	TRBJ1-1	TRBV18	TGTGCCAGCTCACCGACAGGCTCTGACACTGAAGCTTTCTTT	CASSPTGSDTEAFF
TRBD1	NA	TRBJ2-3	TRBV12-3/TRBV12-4	TGTGCCAGCAGTTTCCCGACAGGGGGCGGCACAGATACGCAGTATTTT	CASSFPTGGGTDTQYF
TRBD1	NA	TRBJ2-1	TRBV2	TGTGCCAGCATGACAGGGCGGGAGCAGTTCTTC	CASMTGREQFF
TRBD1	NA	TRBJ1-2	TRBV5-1	TGCGCCAGCAGCTTACTCCCAACGACAGGGGGCTATGGCTACACCTTC	CASSLLPTTGGYGYTF
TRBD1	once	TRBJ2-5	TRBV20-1	TGCAGTGCTAGAGATGGCCAGGGGGCTTTAGAGACCCAGTACTTC	CSARDGQGALETQYF
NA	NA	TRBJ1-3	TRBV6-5	TGTGCCAGCAGCTCAGCTTACTTGTCCGGAAACACCATATATTTT	CASSSAYLSGNTIYF
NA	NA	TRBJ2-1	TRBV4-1	TGCGCCAGCAGCCAAGATTACGGAGGTGTCTACAATGAGCAGTTCTTC	CASSQDYGGVYNEQFF
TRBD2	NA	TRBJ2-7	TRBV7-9	TGTGCCAGCAGCTTAGCGATTATTCCCGGGAGGAACAGCGCCTACGAGCAGTACTTC	CASSLAIIPGRNSAYEQYF
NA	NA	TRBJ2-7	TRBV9	TGTGCCAGCAGCGTAGGTAGCGGAACTTCCTACGAGCAGTACTTC	CASSVGSGTSYEQYF
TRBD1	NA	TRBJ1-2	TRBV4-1	TGCGCCAGCAGCCAACCGGACAGGAACTATGGCTACACCTTC	CASSQPDRNYGYTF
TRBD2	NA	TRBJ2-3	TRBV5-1	TGCGCCAGCAGCTTGTTAGCGGGAGAATCAGATACGCAGTATTTT	CASSLLAGESDTQYF
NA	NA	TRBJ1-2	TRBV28	TGTGCCAGCAGTACTCTCGTTGGGTACACCTTC	CASSTLVGYTF
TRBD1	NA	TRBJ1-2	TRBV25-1	TGTGCCAGCAGCGACCGGACAGGGCTGGGTAACTATGGCTACACCTTC	CASSDRTGLGNYGYTF
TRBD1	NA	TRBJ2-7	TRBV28	TGTGCCAGCAGCCCTGGAGAGGCAGGGGGAGTCGAGCAGTACTTC	CASSPGEAGGVEQYF
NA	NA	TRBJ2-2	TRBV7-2	TGTGCCAGCAGCGGGCCCAGGGGAGGGTTTGGGGCCACCGGGGAGCTGTTTTTT	CASSGPRGGFGATGELFF
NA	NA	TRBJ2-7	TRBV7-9	TGTGCCAGCAGCTTAGAGACCTACGAGCAGTACTTC	CASSLETYEQYF
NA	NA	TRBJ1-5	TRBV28	TGTGCCAGCAGTTTAGTAACAGGCAATCAGCCCCAGCATTTT	CASSLVTGNQPQHF
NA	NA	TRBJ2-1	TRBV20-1	TGCAGTGCTAGGGTGGACGAAAATAGCAATGAGCAGTTCTTC	CSARVDENSNEQFF
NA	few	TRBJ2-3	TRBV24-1	TGTGCCACCAGTGATTCCAGATCCACAGATACGCAGTATTTT	CATSDSRSTDTQYF
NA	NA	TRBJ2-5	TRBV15	TGTGCCACCAGCAGAGATGCAGGTGGGGAGACCCAGTACTTC	CATSRDAGGETQYF
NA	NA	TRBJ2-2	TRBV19	TGTGCCAGTAGTACTAGGGGGAAGAACACCGGGGAGCTGTTTTTT	CASSTRGKNTGELFF
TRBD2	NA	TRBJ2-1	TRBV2	TGTGCCGGGGGGGCGGGAGGTGGAGGTGAGCAGTTCTTC	CAGGAGGGGEQFF
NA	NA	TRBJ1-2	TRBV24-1	TGTGCCACCAGTGATTTGCGGGCAGACTATGGCTACACCTTC	CATSDLRADYGYTF
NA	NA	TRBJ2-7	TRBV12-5	TGTGCTAGTGGGTATTCAGGGTCTTCCTACGAGCAGTACTTC	CASGYSGSSYEQYF
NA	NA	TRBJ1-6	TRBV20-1	TGCAGTGCTCCAACCGGGCCCCCTAATTCACCCCTCCACTTT	CSAPTGPPNSPLHF
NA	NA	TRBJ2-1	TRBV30	TGTGCCTGGAGTAGTCAGGGGTGGCATGAGCAGTTCTTC	CAWSSQGWHEQFF
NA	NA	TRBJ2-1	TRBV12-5	TGTGCTAGTGGTTCTCCAAACCTGGGTGAGCAGTTCTTC	CASGSPNLGEQFF
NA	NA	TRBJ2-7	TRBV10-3	TGTGCCATCAGTGGTGGGCAGGGCGAGCAGTACTTC	CAISGGQGEQYF
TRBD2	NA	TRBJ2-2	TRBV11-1	TGTGCCAGCAGCGTGACTAGCGGGACCCCCGGGGAGCTGTTTTTT	CASSVTSGTPGELFF
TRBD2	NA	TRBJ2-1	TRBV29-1	TGCAGCTCAGCTTCAAGGCTAGCGGAATACAATGAGCAGTTCTTC	CSSASRLAEYNEQFF
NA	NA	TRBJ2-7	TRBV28	TGTGCCAGCGGTGTCCGAGACGAGCAGTACTTC	CASGVRDEQYF